This TCR beta chain was found in a study of human T cells and chemical hapten exposure. Looking at the study overall: There were per-sample TCR yield variations, arising mainly from small pooled library volume differences.

This clonotype was seen many times. Documented time point: patch test 2, 6 weeks after DPC sensitization. Stated treatment: therapeutic diphenylcyclopropenone sensitization with weekly scalp DPC. The V and J ends lost 2 bases and 4 bases respectively, with 5 bases between them. The CDR3 has 13 residues. From germline, CDR1 is MRHNA and CDR2 SNTAGT. TCRdb fed the RACE reads into MiXCR, producing one record per CDR3 protein. The table shows 95,000 or so distinct CDR3 sequences, with about an eighth occurring only once. The sample was whole blood, taken in connection with sensitization to the hapten diphenylcyclopropenone (DPC). The receptor was derived from a woman aged 40 to 50 with alopecia areata. Some clones in this sample may be carry-over from other donors' samples. This chain connects TRBV6-4 to TRBJ2-2, with D perhaps TRBD1 (5 bases). The CDR3 DNA follows: TGTGCCAGCAGTGACAGGGGCACCGGGGAGCTGTTTTTT. Amino acids: CASSDRGTGELFF.